This entry lists 30 T cell receptor beta chains sequenced from one sample in a study of T cells in Graves' hyperthyroidism and ophthalmopathy. TCR beta CDR3 sequences were amplified from RNA transcripts. In the first-round RT-PCR of the TCR CDR3, the HTBI primer set was used. TCRdb redid the calling of the multiplex PCR reads with MiXCR, one entry per CDR3 protein. The sample has around 490,000 distinct CDR3 sequences, just under 20% seen once. Sequencing used blood. These receptors came from a man between 40 and 49 years old with Graves' ophthalmopathy.

This clonotype came up many times. The chain carries TRBV3-1 and TRBJ1-3; 7 bases line up with TRBD1. This CDR3 has 15 amino acids. J lost 8 bases, V lost 4 bases, and 11 bases had no gene match. Germline CDR1 and CDR2: LGHDT and YNNKEL (reference sequence). CDR3 loop: CASSLRDRRADTIYF. In DNA form, the CDR3 reads TGTGCCAGCAGCCTAAGGGACAGACGCGCAGACACCATATATTTT.

For the CDR3, the DNA is TGTGCCACCAGTGATATAGGACAGGGTACGGAAGGCTACACCTTC. Protein sequence: CATSDIGQGTEGYTF. The chain carries TRBV24-1 and TRBJ1-2; TRBD1 agrees at 8 bases. This CDR3 is built from 15 residues. Germline V gene sequence: CDR1 KGHDR, CDR2 SFDVKD. Trimming cost V 3 bases and J 8 bases; bases outside gene matches: 10.

This clonotype was counted at least ten times. The junction departs from germline at one end; a sequencing error may be responsible. This rearrangement joins TRBV2 to TRBJ2-7; no reliable D call. Germline lookup yields CDR1 SNHLY and CDR2 FYNNEI. The CDR3 is 13 amino acids. The CDR3 DNA reads as TGTGCCAGCAGTGAGGGCCCGAGTCCTGAGCCGTACTTC. Translated, it gives CASSEGPSPEPYF.

This clonotype was counted only a few times. The chain carries TRBV3-1 and TRBJ2-6; D is unresolved. Germline V gives CDR1 LGHDT, CDR2 YNNKEL (reference sequence). The CDR3 sequence is 16 residues long. With 4 bases removed from V and 2 bases from J, the gap between germline ends came to 12 bases. This CDR3 is CASSPTRSAGANVLTF. The CDR3 region has the DNA TGTGCCAGCAGCCCCACAAGGAGCGCTGGGGCCAACGTCCTGACTTTC.

The chain has TRBV19 and TRBJ2-3; D is uncertain. This CDR3 spans 13 amino acids. Germline V lookup: CDR1 LNHDA, CDR2 SQIVND (reference sequence). V was cut by 3 bases and J by 4 bases, with 8 bases left in between. CDR3 DNA: TGTGCCAGTAGTATCCAGGTTCCAGATACGCAGTATTTT. It translates to CASSIQVPDTQYF.

Notes on this clonotype: A clone one base away is much larger, so this may be a read error. The chain employs TRBV11-2 and TRBJ2-1; D possibly matches TRBD1 or TRBD2 (6 bases each). Per the germline V gene, CDR1 is SGHAT and CDR2 is FQNNGV. The CDR3 extends over 14 amino acids. The CDR3 DNA reads TGTGCCAGCAGCTATCGGGGGCCCAACAATGAGCGGTTCTTC. This sequence encodes CASSYRGPNNERFF.

The gene calls are TRBV9 and TRBJ2-3; 10 bases align to TRBD2. CDR1 and CDR2 from the germline V gene are SGDLS and YYNGEE. The CDR3 sequence is 15 residues long. Germline trimming cut 3 bases from V and 4 bases from J; bases unmatched to any gene: 5. The CDR3 loop is CASSASGGAADTQYF. In nucleotides, the CDR3 is TGTGCCAGCAGCGCAAGCGGGGGGGCGGCAGATACGCAGTATTTT.

The rearrangement uses TRBV19 and TRBJ2-3; D is undetermined. V lost 4 bases and J 6 bases, leaving 14 bases between the germline ends. The V gene's germline CDR1 is LNHDA and CDR2 SQIVND (reference sequence). This CDR3 is built from 14 residues. This chain's CDR3 is CASSTQDLADTQYF. The CDR3 DNA reads TGTGCCAGTAGTACACAAGACCTCGCGGATACGCAGTATTTT. Combining the CDR3 with reference TRBV19 and TRBJ2-3 gives the whole variable domain DGGITQSPKYLFRKEGQNVTLSCEQNLNHDAMYWYRQDPGQGLRLIYYSQIVNDFQKGDIAEGYSVSREKKESFPLTVTSAQKNPTAFYLCASSTQDLADTQYFGPGTRLTVL.

This rearrangement joins TRBV6-4 to TRBJ2-5, with 8 bases aligning to TRBD1. The J call may be incorrect, as the DNA end agrees better with TRBJ2-1. CDR3 length equals 17 residues. Germline V CDR1 and CDR2: MRHNA, SNTAGT. In DNA, the CDR3 is TGTGCCAGCAGTTACGGTGGTTTTAAAGGGACAGGAGAGACCCAGTTCTTC. Protein product: CASSYGGFKGTGETQFF.

This chain links TRBV3-1 with TRBJ1-2, with 9 bases matching TRBD1. With V trimmed by 4 bases and J by 8 bases, 5 bases remained unmatched. Germline V gives CDR1 LGHDT, CDR2 YNNKEL (reference sequence). This CDR3 region has 13 residues. This CDR3 reads CASSRTGDRGYTF. CDR3 bases: TGTGCCAGCAGCCGGACAGGGGATCGGGGCTACACCTTC.

Turning to this clonotype: This may be a read error: a much more frequent sequence differs by one nucleotide. The rearrangement uses TRBV30 and TRBJ1-2; D not resolved. The CDR3 is 13 residues long. Germline lookup yields CDR1 GTSNPN and CDR2 SVGIG (reference sequence). DNA of the CDR3: TGTGCCTGGAACCCCGGGGATTTATATGGCCACACCTTC. This sequence encodes CAWNPGDLYGHTF. Filled out from reference TRBV30 and TRBJ1-2, the complete variable domain reads SQTIHQWPATLVQPVGSPLSLECTVEGTSNPNLYWYRQAAGRGLQLLFYSVGIGQISSEVPQNLSASRPQDRQFILSSKKLLLSDSGFYLCAWNPGDLYGHTFGSGTRLTVV.

The chain employs TRBV7-2 and TRBJ2-7; TRBD1 is a possible D gene (6 bases). V was clipped by 3 bases and J by 2 bases, with 14 bases between them. Per the germline V gene, CDR1 is SGHTA and CDR2 is FQGNSA. There are 15 residues in the CDR3. The CDR3 DNA is TGTGCCAGCAGCTTCGGGACACTGGACCCCTACGAGCAGTACTTC. This encodes CASSFGTLDPYEQYF.

Regarding this clonotype: A much larger clone differs from this one at a single base, so this may be a read error. The chain employs TRBV30 and TRBJ2-1; D ambiguous. Germline V CDR1 and CDR2: GTSNPN, SVGIG (reference sequence). This CDR3 is built from 13 residues. The CDR3 spells CVWTDLSYNEQFF. In nucleotides, the CDR3 is TGTGTCTGGACGGACCTGTCCTACAATGAGCAGTTCTTC.

J is TRBJ2-2 and V is TRBV7-9, with 8 bases matching TRBD1. Germline CDR1 SEHNR, CDR2 FQNEAQ (reference sequence). J lost 5 bases, V lost 5 bases, and 10 bases had no gene match. The CDR3 has 16 residues. The CDR3 protein is CASSPAGGVRTGELFF. The CDR3 bases are TGTGCCAGCAGCCCGGCAGGGGGCGTGAGGACCGGGGAGCTGTTTTTT.

This clonotype was seen more than once but under ten times. The chain links TRBV15 to TRBJ1-5, with D possibly TRBD1 on 5 matching bases. Per germline, CDR1 LNHNV and CDR2 YYDKDF (reference sequence). V was trimmed by 3 bases and J by 2 bases, leaving 8 bases between them. This CDR3 is 14 amino acids long. The DNA of the CDR3 is TGTGCCACCAGCAGTCAGGGTGGCAATCAGCCCCAGCATTTT. It encodes CATSSQGGNQPQHF.

The rearrangement joins TRBV12-3 or TRBV12-4 to TRBJ1-3, with no clear D. The length of the CDR3 is 12 residues. The V gene lost 3 bases and the J gene lost 9 bases, with 9 bases spanning the gap. CDR3 region: CASSFSWGTIYF. The CDR3 nucleotides are TGTGCCAGCAGTTTTTCCTGGGGCACCATATATTTT.

The rearrangement links TRBV19 to TRBJ1-5; D not resolved. Trimming pared 1 base from V and 2 bases from J, leaving 0 bases between. This CDR3 contains 12 residues. Germline CDR1 LNHDA, CDR2 SQIVND (reference sequence). This CDR3 is CASSIGNQPQHF. The CDR3 DNA sequence: TGTGCCAGTAGTATAGGCAATCAGCCCCAGCATTTT.

CDR3 amino acids: CAGPQGLLLAGGKNEQFF. CDR3 in DNA: TGTGCCGGTCCACAGGGCCTCCTACTAGCGGGAGGGAAGAATGAGCAGTTCTTC. The J gene is TRBJ2-1, the V gene TRBV19; the match to TRBD2 covers 13 bases. Unmatched junction bases numbered 20, after V lost 11 bases and J lost 7 bases. The germline CDR1 and CDR2 sequences are LNHDA and SQIVND (reference sequence). CDR3 length: 18 residues.

This chain connects TRBV18 to TRBJ2-2; TRBD2 aligns across 12 bases. V was clipped by 3 bases and J by 7 bases; unmatched bases: 6. Germline V gene sequence: CDR1 KGHSH, CDR2 LQKENI. The CDR3 spans 16 residues. The CDR3 DNA follows: TGTGCCAGCTCACCCAAGACTAGCGGGAGAAGCGGGGAGCTGTTTTTT. Translated, it gives CASSPKTSGRSGELFF.

This clonotype was counted many times. CDR3 nucleotides: TGTGCCAGCAGCGCCTCCGGACTGAAAGGGGATGAAGCTTTCTTT. This codes for CASSASGLKGDEAFF. The genes are TRBV2 and TRBJ1-1; possibly TRBD1 for D (5 bases). The CDR3 covers 15 residues. CDR1 is SNHLY, CDR2 FYNNEI, per germline. The ends were cut back, 6 bases at V and 7 bases at J, with 21 bases in the middle. Looking up the rest from reference TRBV2 and TRBJ1-1 gives the full variable domain: EPEVTQTPSHQVTQMGQEVILRCVPISNHLYFYWYRQILGQKVEFLVSFYNNEISEKSEIFDDQFSVERPDGSNFTLKIRSTKLEDSAMYFCASSASGLKGDEAFFGQGTRLTVV.

This clonotype has ten or more counts. The gene calls are TRBV2 and TRBJ1-4; D uncertain. The germline V gene has CDR1 SNHLY and CDR2 FYNNEI. V was pared by 6 bases and J by 4 bases, with 12 bases between. CDR3 size: 14 residues. The CDR3 loop is CASSPLSHNEKLFF. The DNA for the CDR3 is TGTGCCAGCAGCCCCCTGTCCCATAATGAAAAACTGTTTTTT.

In this sample, this clonotype turned up a few times. The chain couples TRBV2 to TRBJ1-2, with 7 bases fitting TRBD1. The CDR3 covers 14 residues. Germline loops: CDR1 SNHLY, CDR2 FYNNEI. The V and J ends lost 8 bases and 4 bases, in that order; junction bases with no gene match: 10. The CDR3 is CASRGDSVIYGYTF. CDR3 nucleotide sequence: TGTGCCAGCCGCGGGGACAGTGTTATCTATGGCTACACCTTC.

The V call is TRBV20-1, the J call TRBJ1-5, with a possible D match to TRBD1 (6 bases). Germline V gene lookup returns CDR1 DFQATT and CDR2 SNEGSKA (reference sequence). CDR3 length equals 14 residues. V lost 3 bases and J lost 0, with 9 bases in between. The CDR3 DNA is TGCAGTGCTAGTAGGGGGGATAGCAATCAGCCCCAGCATTTT. As protein: CSASRGDSNQPQHF.

This clonotype appeared a few times. V gene TRBV2 combines with J gene TRBJ1-2, with D uncertain. There are 15 residues in the CDR3. Between the trimmed V and J ends, which lost 5 bases and 1 base, there was a span of 14 bases. Germline CDR1 reads SNHLY; CDR2 reads FYNNEI. Here the CDR3 reads CASSYSYEGNYGYTF. The DNA for the CDR3 is TGTGCCAGCAGTTACTCGTACGAGGGTAACTATGGCTACACCTTC.

The CDR3 DNA reads TGCAGTGCTAGCCAAGCGAGGGGAGGAATCTCCTACGAGCAGTACTTC. It specifies CSASQARGGISYEQYF. The chain is built from TRBV20-1 and TRBJ2-7; possibly TRBD2 for D (6 bases). The CDR3 runs to 16 residues. Looked up from germline, CDR1 is DFQATT and CDR2 is SNEGSKA (reference sequence). V lost 3 bases to trimming and J lost 0 bases, with 18 bases between them.

V and J are TRBV3-2 and TRBJ2-2; TRBD1 is the table's D call, not checked against the DNA. TRBV3-2 is a listed pseudogene. The CDR3 totals 13 residues. The CDR3 DNA follows: TGTGCCAGCAGCCAAGGCAGGGACCGGGGAGCTGTTTTT. It encodes CASSQGRDRGAVF.

This clonotype occurred a few times. This chain links TRBV5-1 with TRBJ2-3; TRBD2 might be the D (7 bases). CDR1 and CDR2 from the germline V gene are SGHRS and YFSETQ. The CDR3 is 16 amino acids. Trimming took off 2 bases at V and 1 base at J, with 14 bases between the two ends. The CDR3 loop reads CASSFWGGYGTDTQYF. The CDR3 region has the DNA TGCGCCAGCAGCTTCTGGGGGGGCTACGGCACAGATACGCAGTATTTT.

This clonotype came up a few times. The chain is built from TRBV29-1 and TRBJ2-1; 16 nucleotides agree with TRBD2. CDR1 SQVTM and CDR2 ANQGSEA come from the germline V gene. Trimming at V came to 5 bases and at J to 2 bases, leaving 6 bases not matched to a gene. This CDR3 is built from 17 residues. Here the CDR3 reads CSVKGTSGRVTYNEQFF. CDR3 in DNA: TGCAGCGTTAAAGGGACTAGCGGGAGGGTAACCTACAATGAGCAGTTCTTC.

This clonotype has more than one count but fewer than ten. The chain combines TRBV29-1 with TRBJ1-1, with D possibly matching TRBD1 (5 bases). Germline V gene lookup returns CDR1 SQVTM and CDR2 ANQGSEA. Trimming removed 3 bases from V and 4 bases from J, with 12 bases in between. The CDR3 is 13 amino acids. CDR3 in DNA: TGCAGCGTTGAGTATCAGGGAATCACTGAAGCTTTCTTT. It translates to CSVEYQGITEAFF.

This clonotype was recorded a few times. The chain has TRBV9 and TRBJ2-2, with no clear D. The V gene's germline CDR1 is SGDLS and CDR2 YYNGEE. V was clipped by 3 bases and J by 8 bases, with 8 bases between them. CDR3 length equals 12 residues. CDR3 amino acids: CASSGIQGELFF. The CDR3 coding sequence is TGTGCCAGCAGCGGTATTCAGGGGGAGCTGTTTTTT.